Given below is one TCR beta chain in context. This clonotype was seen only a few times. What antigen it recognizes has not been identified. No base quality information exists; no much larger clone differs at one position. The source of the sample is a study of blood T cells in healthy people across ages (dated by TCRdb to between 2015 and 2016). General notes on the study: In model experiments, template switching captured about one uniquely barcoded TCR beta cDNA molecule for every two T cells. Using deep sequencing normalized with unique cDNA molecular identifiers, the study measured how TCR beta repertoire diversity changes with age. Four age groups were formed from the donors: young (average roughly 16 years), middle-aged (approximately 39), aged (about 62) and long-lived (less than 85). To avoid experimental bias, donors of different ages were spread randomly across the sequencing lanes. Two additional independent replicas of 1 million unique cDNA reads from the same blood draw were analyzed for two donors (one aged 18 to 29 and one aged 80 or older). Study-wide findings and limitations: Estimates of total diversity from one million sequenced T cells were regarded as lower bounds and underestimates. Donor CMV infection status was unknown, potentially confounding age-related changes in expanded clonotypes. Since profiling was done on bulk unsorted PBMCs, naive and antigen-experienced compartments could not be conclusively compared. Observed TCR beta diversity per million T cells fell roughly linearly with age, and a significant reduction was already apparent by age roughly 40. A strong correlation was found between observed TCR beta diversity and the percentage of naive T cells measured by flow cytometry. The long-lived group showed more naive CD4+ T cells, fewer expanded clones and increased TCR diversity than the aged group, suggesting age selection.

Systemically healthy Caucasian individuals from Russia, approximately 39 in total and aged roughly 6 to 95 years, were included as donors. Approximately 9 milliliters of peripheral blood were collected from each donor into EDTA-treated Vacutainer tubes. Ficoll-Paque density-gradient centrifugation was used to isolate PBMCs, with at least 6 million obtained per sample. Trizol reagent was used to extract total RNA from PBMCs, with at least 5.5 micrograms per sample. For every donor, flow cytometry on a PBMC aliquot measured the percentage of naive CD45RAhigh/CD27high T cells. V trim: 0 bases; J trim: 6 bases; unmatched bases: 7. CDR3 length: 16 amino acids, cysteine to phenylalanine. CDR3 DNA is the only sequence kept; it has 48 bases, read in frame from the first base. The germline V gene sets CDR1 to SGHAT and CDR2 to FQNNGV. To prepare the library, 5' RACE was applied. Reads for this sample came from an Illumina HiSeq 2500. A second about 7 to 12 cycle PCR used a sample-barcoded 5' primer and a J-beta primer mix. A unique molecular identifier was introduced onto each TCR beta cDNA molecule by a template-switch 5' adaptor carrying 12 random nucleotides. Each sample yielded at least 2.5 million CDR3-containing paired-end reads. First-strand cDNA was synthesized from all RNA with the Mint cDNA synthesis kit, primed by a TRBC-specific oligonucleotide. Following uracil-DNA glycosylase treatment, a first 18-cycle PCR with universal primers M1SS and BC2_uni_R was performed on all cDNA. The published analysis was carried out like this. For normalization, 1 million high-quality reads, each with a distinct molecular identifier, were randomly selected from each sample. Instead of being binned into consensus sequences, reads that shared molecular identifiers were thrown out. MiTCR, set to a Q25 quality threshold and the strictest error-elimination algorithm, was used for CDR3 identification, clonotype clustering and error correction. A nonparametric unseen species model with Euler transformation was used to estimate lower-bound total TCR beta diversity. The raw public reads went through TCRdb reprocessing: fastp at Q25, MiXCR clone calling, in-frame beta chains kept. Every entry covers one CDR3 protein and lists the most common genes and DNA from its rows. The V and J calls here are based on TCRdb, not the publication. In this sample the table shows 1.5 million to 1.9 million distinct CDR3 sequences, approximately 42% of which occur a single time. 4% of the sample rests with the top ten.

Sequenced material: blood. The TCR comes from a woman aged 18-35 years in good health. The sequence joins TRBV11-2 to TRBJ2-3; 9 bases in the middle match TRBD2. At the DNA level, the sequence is TGTGCCAGCAGCTTAGACGTCCTAGCGGGATCTGATACGCAGTATTTT. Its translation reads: CASSLDVLAGSDTQYF.